One sample yielded the 5 T cell receptor beta chains listed below, sequenced in a study of molecular identifiers for immune sequencing clone quantification. TCRdb independently ran MiXCR on the PCR reads; one entry per CDR3 protein. The sample yields 300,000 to 400,000 distinct CDR3 sequences, about a fifth seen once. The specimen was naive CD8+ T cells from blood, with Jurkat cell RNA spiked in. Subset noted: FACS-sorted CD8+CD4-CCR7+CD45RA+ naive T cells. Source of these receptors: a human donor in good health. Some libraries in this study had Jurkat cell RNA spiked in.

This clonotype has at least ten counts. The chain employs TRBV5-1 and TRBJ2-7; tentatively, D is TRBD1 or TRBD2 (5 bases each). Germline V gene lookup returns CDR1 SGHRS and CDR2 YFSETQ. The CDR3 contains 14 residues. V was shortened by 4 bases and J by 1 base, with 12 bases between the two germline ends. The CDR3 reads CASSHPGRSYEQYF. The CDR3 DNA reads as TGCGCCAGCAGCCATCCGGGACGGTCCTACGAGCAGTACTTC.

This clonotype was seen many times. The genes are TRBV13 and TRBJ2-3; D not resolved. The CDR3 spans 18 residues. V lost 1 base to trimming and J lost 5 bases, with 22 bases between them. Germline CDR1 and CDR2: PRHDT and FYEKMQ (reference sequence). The chain's CDR3 is CASSLVYSGPKARDTQYF. The CDR3 nucleotides are TGTGCCAGCAGCTTAGTGTACTCCGGCCCAAAAGCTCGAGATACGCAGTATTTT. Together with reference TRBV13 and TRBJ2-3, the CDR3 gives the full variable domain: AAGVIQSPRHLIKEKRETATLKCYPIPRHDTVYWYQQGPGQDPQFLISFYEKMQSDKGSIPDRFSAQQFSDYHSELNMSSLELGDSALYFCASSLVYSGPKARDTQYFGPGTRLTVL.

Worth noting for this clonotype: It may be a read error: a sequence one base away is much more abundant. The chain employs TRBV25-1 and TRBJ2-1; possibly TRBD2 for D (6 bases). The CDR3 is 13 amino acids. Trimming took off 8 bases at V and 3 bases at J, with 11 bases between the two ends. Germline V gene lookup returns CDR1 MGHDK and CDR2 SYGVNS. DNA of the CDR3: TGTGCCAGCCCCCGGACTAACTACAATGAGCAGTTCTTC. Its translation is CASPRTNYNEQFF.

The CDR3 region is CASSQAGRRLQFF. The CDR3 DNA reads TGCGCCAGCAGCCAAGCGGGGCGGCGACTGCAGTTCTTC. V is TRBV4-1 and J is TRBJ2-1; D may match TRBD1 or TRBD2 (5 bases each). Germline V lookup: CDR1 MGHRA, CDR2 YSYEKL. Trimming took 1 base from V and 12 from J, leaving 13 bases between them. The CDR3 has 13 amino acids.

This clonotype was seen repeatedly, ten times or more. J is TRBJ2-4 and V is TRBV4-1, with D hard to call. V lost 4 bases and J 7 bases, leaving 5 bases between the germline ends. The germline gives CDR1 MGHRA, CDR2 YSYEKL. CDR3 length: 11 amino acids. CDR3 loop: CASSLQNIQYF. CDR3 DNA: TGCGCCAGCAGCCTTCAGAACATTCAGTACTTC.